This TCR beta chain was found in a study of cytomegalovirus exposure and HLA in healthy donors. Overall study results and limits: The study recorded 150 to 200 TCR beta chains that were cytomegalovirus-associated.

Germline CDR1 and CDR2: SNHLY and FYNNEI. This CDR3 is built from 21 residues. The V end lost 4 bases, the J end lost 5 bases, and 34 bases lay between the germline ends. Both 60 Vbeta primers and 13 Jbeta primers went into the PCR. Data came from immunoSEQ multiplex PCR; TCRdb stores just in-frame clones and leaves some out. The profile covers some 190,000 clones, with around 80% appearing a single time and about 1.8% taken by the ten largest. The donors (healthy individuals) were bone marrow donors. As regards this clone: The antigen is unknown.

The sequence was obtained from a young man in good health and CMV-seronegative. Sequenced input: PBMCs. The chain combines TRBV2 with TRBJ2-3; tentative D call: TRBD2 (5 bases). In DNA form, the CDR3 reads TGTGCCAGCAGTGGTCGAAAGGAGGCCACTTACCTAGGAGCAGTAGTAGATACGCAGTATTTT. It translates to CASSGRKEATYLGAVVDTQYF.